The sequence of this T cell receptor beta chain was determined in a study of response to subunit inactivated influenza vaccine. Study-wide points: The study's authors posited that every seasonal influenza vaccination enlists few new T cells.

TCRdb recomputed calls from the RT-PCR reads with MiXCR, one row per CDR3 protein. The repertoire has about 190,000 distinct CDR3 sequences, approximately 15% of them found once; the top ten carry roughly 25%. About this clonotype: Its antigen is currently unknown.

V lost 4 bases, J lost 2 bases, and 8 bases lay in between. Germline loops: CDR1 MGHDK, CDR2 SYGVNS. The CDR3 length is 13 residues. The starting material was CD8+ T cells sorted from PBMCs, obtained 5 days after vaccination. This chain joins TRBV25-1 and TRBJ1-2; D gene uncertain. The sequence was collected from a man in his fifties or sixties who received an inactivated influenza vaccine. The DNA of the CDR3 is TGTGCCAGCAGTGGGACGGAGAACTATGGCTACACCTTC. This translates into CASSGTENYGYTF.